Listed below are T cell receptor beta chains from one sample, sequenced in a study of cytomegalovirus exposure and HLA in healthy donors. Using immunoSEQ multiplex PCR, the repertoire was profiled, and TCRdb retains in-frame clones only, with some absent. The repertoire holds under 200,000 clones, with 82% as singletons. The sequenced sample consisted of PBMCs. The receptors were sampled from a girl aged 2 to 9 in good health and CMV-seropositive. CDR3s include the opening cysteine and the closing phenylalanine or tryptophan. Fields, in order: clone size, D gene, V gene, J gene, CDR3 protein, CDR3 DNA. The D gene is left open where the match is weak. Size values are once, few and many counts, or a class for expanded clones, and some rows have none.

size: -
D: -
V: TRBV7-9
J: TRBJ1-1
CDR3: CASSPPGRGIDEAFF
DNA: TGTGCCAGCAGCCCCCCAGGGAGGGGTATAGATGAAGCTTTCTTT

size: once
D: TRBD2
V: TRBV7-9
J: TRBJ2-5
CDR3: CASSLGGSGGFGTQYF
DNA: TGTGCCAGCAGCTTAGGTGGTAGCGGGGGCTTCGGGACCCAGTACTTC

size: few
D: TRBD2
V: TRBV5-4
J: TRBJ2-1
CDR3: CASSWDYYKRSYNEQFF
DNA: TGTGCCAGCAGCTGGGACTACTATAAGAGGTCCTACAATGAGCAGTTCTTC

size: -
D: TRBD2
V: TRBV28
J: TRBJ2-1
CDR3: CASSLAVAGYYNEQFF
DNA: TGTGCCAGCAGTTTGGCGGTAGCGGGTTATTACAATGAGCAGTTCTTC

size: -
D: -
V: TRBV19
J: TRBJ2-7
CDR3: CASRDRLFSYEQYF
DNA: TGTGCCAGTAGGGACAGACTATTCTCCTACGAGCAGTACTTC

size: once
D: -
V: TRBV4-1
J: TRBJ1-4
CDR3: CASSQGNRVFGEKLFF
DNA: TGCGCCAGCAGCCAAGGAAACAGGGTATTCGGAGAAAAACTGTTTTTT

size: few
D: -
V: TRBV5-1
J: TRBJ2-3
CDR3: CASSLVASERDTQYF
DNA: TGCGCCAGCAGCTTGGTGGCTAGCGAAAGGGATACGCAGTATTTT

size: -
D: TRBD1
V: TRBV4-1
J: TRBJ1-5
CDR3: CASSQGGQGVSNQPQHF
DNA: TGCGCCAGCAGCCAAGGAGGGCAGGGGGTTTCTAATCAGCCCCAGCATTTT

size: -
D: -
V: TRBV9
J: TRBJ2-3
CDR3: CASSADLGATDTQYF
DNA: TGTGCCAGCTCGGCGGACCTGGGGGCGACAGATACGCAGTATTTT

size: -
D: -
V: TRBV4-1
J: TRBJ1-3
CDR3: CATAAQGGAGNTIYF
DNA: TGCGCCACAGCCGCCCAGGGTGGTGCTGGAAACACCATATATTTT

size: -
D: TRBD1
V: TRBV13
J: TRBJ2-7
CDR3: CASRLQGVTLEQYF
DNA: TGTGCCAGCAGGCTTCAGGGGGTGACTTTAGAGCAGTACTTC

size: -
D: -
V: TRBV30
J: TRBJ1-6
CDR3: CAWSEGPQGSNSPLHF
DNA: TGTGCCTGGAGTGAGGGACCCCAGGGGAGTAATTCACCCCTCCACTTT

size: -
D: -
V: TRBV30
J: TRBJ1-3
CDR3: CAWTRFGNTIYF
DNA: TGTGCCTGGACCAGGTTTGGAAACACCATATATTTT

size: few
D: -
V: TRBV5-1
J: TRBJ1-1
CDR3: CASSPGGVNTEAFF
DNA: TGCGCCAGCAGCCCTGGAGGGGTGAACACTGAAGCTTTCTTT

size: -
D: TRBD1
V: TRBV19
J: TRBJ2-7
CDR3: CASMGLRDSPSYEQYF
DNA: TGTGCCAGTATGGGCCTCCGGGACAGTCCCTCCTACGAGCAGTACTTC

size: few
D: -
V: TRBV11-2
J: TRBJ1-1
CDR3: CASSLVGTEAFF
DNA: TGTGCCAGCAGCTTAGTCGGGACTGAAGCTTTCTTT

size: -
D: -
V: TRBV28
J: TRBJ2-3
CDR3: CASSLSSSPDTQYF
DNA: TGTGCCAGCAGTTTATCCTCTAGCCCAGATACGCAGTATTTT

size: -
D: TRBD1
V: TRBV30
J: TRBJ1-2
CDR3: CAWGQGGAYGYTF
DNA: TGTGCCTGGGGTCAAGGGGGCGCCTATGGCTACACCTTC

size: few
D: TRBD1
V: TRBV2
J: TRBJ1-1
CDR3: CASTRTGYTAFF
DNA: TGTGCCAGCACCAGGACAGGGTACACAGCTTTCTTT

size: -
D: -
V: TRBV4-1
J: TRBJ2-2
CDR3: CASSQDLESFMGDGELFF
DNA: TGCGCCAGCAGCCAAGATCTAGAAAGTTTTATGGGTGACGGGGAGCTGTTTTTT

size: -
D: TRBD2
V: TRBV7-9
J: TRBJ2-1
CDR3: CASSYTSGSRNNEQFF
DNA: TGTGCCAGCAGCTATACTAGCGGGAGTCGGAACAATGAGCAGTTCTTC

size: once
D: -
V: TRBV7-8
J: TRBJ1-2
CDR3: CASSLSRVGLAYGYTF
DNA: TGTGCCAGCAGCTTATCCAGGGTCGGGCTGGCCTATGGCTACACCTTC

size: -
D: TRBD1
V: TRBV27
J: TRBJ1-4
CDR3: CASSTPGQGYEKLFF
DNA: TGTGCCAGCAGTACTCCAGGACAGGGATACGAAAAACTGTTTTTT

size: -
D: -
V: TRBV19
J: TRBJ1-3
CDR3: CASRNRGNTIYF
DNA: TGTGCCAGTAGGAACAGGGGAAACACCATATATTTT

size: -
D: TRBD2
V: TRBV2
J: TRBJ2-5
CDR3: CASTLFDSGKETQYF
DNA: TGTGCCAGCACCCTTTTTGATAGCGGGAAAGAGACCCAGTACTTC

size: once
D: TRBD2
V: TRBV7-8
J: TRBJ2-7
CDR3: CASSLGGGGSSYEQYF
DNA: TGTGCCAGCAGCTTAGGTGGCGGGGGGAGCTCCTACGAGCAGTACTTC

size: -
D: TRBD1
V: TRBV30
J: TRBJ1-6
CDR3: CASGQNNSPLHF
DNA: TGTGCCTCGGGACAGAATAATTCACCCCTCCACTTT

size: -
D: -
V: TRBV5-5
J: TRBJ2-3
CDR3: CASSLRISGISTDTQYF
DNA: TGTGCCAGCAGCTTGAGGATAAGCGGTATAAGCACAGATACGCAGTATTTT

size: -
D: TRBD2
V: TRBV7-8
J: TRBJ2-2
CDR3: CASSFPSGEEENTGELFF
DNA: TGTGCCAGCAGCTTCCCTAGCGGGGAGGAGGAGAACACCGGGGAGCTGTTTTTT

size: -
D: -
V: TRBV7-9
J: TRBJ1-3
CDR3: CASRLSGVENTIYF
DNA: TGTGCCAGCAGACTCTCAGGGGTGGAAAACACCATATATTTT

size: -
D: TRBD1
V: TRBV19
J: TRBJ1-5
CDR3: CASSMPQGLRNQPQHF
DNA: TGTGCCAGTAGTATGCCACAGGGGTTGCGTAATCAGCCCCAGCATTTT

size: -
D: -
V: TRBV29-1
J: TRBJ2-5
CDR3: CSRETAGTQYF
DNA: TGCAGTCGGGAGACTGCAGGGACCCAGTACTTC